The 29 T cell receptor beta chains reported below all come from one sample, sequenced in a study of cytomegalovirus exposure and HLA in healthy donors. 13 Jbeta primers and 60 Vbeta primers were used for the PCR. Assay: immunoSEQ multiplex PCR; the TCRdb copy retains only in-frame clones and omits some. The sample has 140,000 to 150,000 clones, roughly 80% seen once. Sequences were obtained from PBMCs. These receptors were collected from a woman in her twenties or thirties in good health and CMV-seronegative.

This chain uses TRBV2 with TRBJ1-4; TRBD1 matches 7 bases. Germline V gene data show CDR1 as SNHLY and CDR2 as FYNNEI. J was trimmed by 7 bases and V by 5 bases; bases with no gene match: 7. CDR3 length: 14 amino acids. This CDR3 reads CASSSGGSGEKLFF. CDR3 bases: TGTGCCAGCAGTTCAGGGGGGTCGGGTGAAAAACTGTTTTTT.

V and J are TRBV5-1 and TRBJ1-4, with D tentatively TRBD1 (5 bases). Germline-derived CDR1 and CDR2 are SGHRS and YFSETQ. The CDR3 sequence is 15 residues long. V was cut by 0 bases and J by 8 bases, with 14 bases left in between. In DNA, the CDR3 is TGCGCCAGCAGCTTGGCTGGCAGGGAAAACGAAAAACTGTTTTTT. The encoded protein is CASSLAGRENEKLFF.

This clone was recorded once. The chain links TRBV7-2 to TRBJ1-1, with TRBD1 as a possible D gene (6 bases). This CDR3 is 13 amino acids long. The V gene's germline CDR1 is SGHTA and CDR2 FQGNSA. Trimming removed 3 bases from V and 6 bases from J, with 11 bases in between. The DNA for the CDR3 is TGTGCCAGCAGCTTCTCCTACAGGGCTGAAGCTTTCTTT. Its protein is CASSFSYRAEAFF.

The chain is built from TRBV11-2 and TRBJ2-7; unclear D gene. The V and J ends lost 4 bases and 0 bases respectively, with 7 bases between them. CDR1 SGHAT and CDR2 FQNNGV come from the germline V gene. The CDR3 runs 13 residues. DNA of the CDR3: TGTGCCAGCAGCTCCTCCGTCTCCTACGAGCAGTACTTC. It translates to CASSSSVSYEQYF.

The CDR3 is CSVELPRRTGPSYEQYF. CDR3 DNA: TGCAGCGTTGAACTCCCCCGAAGGACAGGGCCTTCCTACGAGCAGTACTTC. V is TRBV29-1 and J is TRBJ2-7; 8 bases line up with TRBD1. J gave up 1 base and V 2 bases, and 13 bases lay outside the gene matches. CDR3 length: 17 residues. CDR1 and CDR2 from the germline V gene are SQVTM and ANQGSEA.

Remarks on this clone: Relative to the germline gene, one junction end is altered; a read error may explain this. The chain is built from TRBV7-2 and TRBJ2-1; 12 nucleotides match TRBD2. The CDR3 spans 15 residues. CDR1 is SGHTA and CDR2 is FQGNSA in the germline V gene. CDR3 sequence reads: CASSLAGGPRNEQFF. The CDR3 DNA reads TGTGCCAGCAGCCTAGCGGGAGGGCCACGGAATGAGCAGTTCTTC. The full variable domain, completed using reference TRBV7-2 and TRBJ2-1, is GAGVSQSPSNKVTEKGKDVELRCDPISGHTALYWYRQSLGQGLEFLIYFQGNSAPDKSGLPSDRFSAERTGGSVSTLTIQRTQQEDSAVYLCASSLAGGPRNEQFFGPGTRLTVL.

This clone has only one observation. V gene TRBV7-6 combines with J gene TRBJ1-4; D is perhaps TRBD1 (5 bases). The CDR3 runs to 16 residues. The V gene lost 5 bases and the J gene lost 7 bases, with 20 bases spanning the gap. Germline V CDR1 and CDR2: SGHVS, FNYEAQ. CDR3 sequence reads: CASSPINLRGGEKLFF. The CDR3 DNA follows: TGTGCCAGCAGCCCCATTAATCTGAGGGGAGGTGAAAAACTGTTTTTT.

The J gene is TRBJ1-2, the V gene TRBV5-6; TRBD1 matches 7 bases. CDR1 SGHDT and CDR2 YYEEEE come from the germline V gene. The length of the CDR3 is 14 residues. With 5 bases clipped from V and 7 bases from J, the junction kept 11 bases outside the gene matches. The CDR3 is CASSPFDRDAGYTF. As DNA, the CDR3 is TGTGCCAGCAGTCCTTTTGACAGGGACGCTGGCTACACCTTC.

This clone was seen more than once but under ten times. This rearrangement joins TRBV6-6 to TRBJ2-2; TRBD2 might be the D (5 bases). This CDR3 region has 14 residues. V lost 4 bases and J lost 7, with 13 bases in between. Germline V gene data show CDR1 as MNHNY and CDR2 as SVGAGI (reference sequence). The chain's CDR3 is CASSFVGSGGELFF. As DNA, the CDR3 is TGTGCCAGCAGTTTCGTTGGGAGTGGCGGGGAGCTGTTTTTT.

The genes are TRBV7-9 and TRBJ2-2, with 9 nucleotides matching TRBD1. CDR1 SEHNR and CDR2 FQNEAQ come from the germline V gene (reference sequence). This CDR3 comprises 16 residues. The trim removed 5 bases at V and 4 bases at J, leaving 8 bases unmatched. This CDR3 is CASSNTGGVGTGELFF. The CDR3 nucleotides are TGTGCCAGCAGCAACACAGGGGGCGTCGGCACCGGGGAGCTGTTTTTT.

The chain joins TRBV5-4 to TRBJ2-1; D gene uncertain. The V end lost 4 bases, the J end lost 10 bases, and 12 bases lay between the germline ends. The CDR3 runs to 12 residues. Germline V lookup: CDR1 SGHNT, CDR2 YYREEE (reference sequence). This chain's CDR3 is CASSRRLVEQFF. Here the CDR3 DNA reads TGTGCCAGCAGCCGAAGACTGGTAGAGCAGTTCTTC.

The chain recombines TRBV7-3 with TRBJ1-3, with a possible D match to TRBD1 (6 bases). From germline, CDR1 is SGHTA and CDR2 FQGTGA. This CDR3 is 14 amino acids long. Trimming left V 5 bases short and J 4 bases short, with 12 bases between. The CDR3 DNA is TGTGCCAGCAGCCACCCCGGGACAGGAAACACCATATATTTT. It encodes CASSHPGTGNTIYF.

V gene TRBV6-1 combines with J gene TRBJ1-1; tentatively, D is TRBD1 (5 bases). Trimming stripped 6 bases from V and 4 bases from J, with 15 bases between. The germline V gene has CDR1 MNHNS and CDR2 SASEGT. This CDR3 is 14 amino acids long. The CDR3 nucleotides are TGTGCCAGCAGGGTGGGGGGGGAAATCACTGAAGCTTTCTTT. Protein product: CASRVGGEITEAFF.

In this sample, this clone turned up once. The chain links TRBV2 to TRBJ2-5; 9 bases are shared with TRBD1. Germline V CDR1 and CDR2: SNHLY, FYNNEI. Trimming at V came to 11 bases and at J to 0 bases, leaving 10 bases not matched to a gene. The CDR3 runs 15 residues. CDR3 DNA sequence: TGTGCCTCCCAGGCCGGGACAGGGAACCAAGAGACCCAGTACTTC. Protein: CASQAGTGNQETQYF.

The chain employs TRBV6-6 and TRBJ1-6, with 9 bases aligning to TRBD1. Germline V gene data show CDR1 as MNHNY and CDR2 as SVGAGI (reference sequence). V shed 5 bases, J shed 10 bases, and the junction held 6 bases outside the gene matches. This CDR3 spans 14 amino acids. CDR3: CASSIDRGESPLHF. For the CDR3, the DNA is TGTGCCAGCAGTATTGACAGGGGGGAATCACCCCTCCACTTT.

In its sample, this clone was seen a few times. The V and J genes are TRBV10-3 and TRBJ2-7; tentatively, D is TRBD2 (6 bases). The CDR3 extends over 14 amino acids. CDR1 and CDR2 (germline): ENHRY, SYGVKD. V gave up 3 bases and J gave up 2 bases, with 11 bases separating them. The CDR3 DNA follows: TGTGCCATCAGTGACCTGGGGACTGCCTACGAGCAGTACTTC. This codes for CAISDLGTAYEQYF.

The chain recombines TRBV27 with TRBJ2-7, with D perhaps matching TRBD1 (6 bases). CDR1 and CDR2 from the germline V gene are MNHEY and SMNVEV (reference sequence). The CDR3 covers 13 residues. Trimming pared 6 bases from V and 3 bases from J, leaving 12 bases between. This chain's CDR3 is CASSPGQDYEQYF. CDR3 bases: TGTGCCAGCAGCCCGGGACAAGACTACGAGCAGTACTTC.

The chain has TRBV6-5 and TRBJ2-3; the D is unclear. Deletions cut 4 bases from V and 1 base from J, with 6 bases between. Germline V CDR1 and CDR2: MNHEY, SVGAGI. The length of the CDR3 is 13 residues. The CDR3 DNA is TGTGCCAGCAGTTCTCTTCGCACAGATACGCAGTATTTT. The encoded protein is CASSSLRTDTQYF.

V and J are TRBV28 and TRBJ1-1; D gene uncertain. V lost 2 bases and J 10 bases, leaving 11 bases between the germline ends. The CDR3 has 12 amino acids. Germline V gives CDR1 MDHEN, CDR2 SYDVKM. The DNA of the CDR3 is TGTGCCAGCAGTTTACTGCAGGATGGAGCTTTCTTT. This sequence encodes CASSLLQDGAFF.

The chain carries TRBV5-1 and TRBJ2-1; possible D gene TRBD2, 6 bases. Trimming removed 2 bases from V and 2 bases from J, with 11 bases in between. The CDR3 spans 15 residues. Germline V gives CDR1 SGHRS, CDR2 YFSETQ. CDR3 in amino acids: CASSLSGGTYNEQFF. The CDR3 nucleotides read TGCGCCAGCAGCTTAAGCGGAGGGACCTACAATGAGCAGTTCTTC.

The gene calls are TRBV9 and TRBJ2-2, with TRBD2 matching 14 bases. J gave up 0 bases and V 3 bases, and 7 bases lay outside the gene matches. Germline CDR1 SGDLS, CDR2 YYNGEE. This CDR3 comprises 19 residues. CDR3 in amino acids: CASSGNPGLAGANTGELFF. The DNA for the CDR3 is TGTGCCAGCAGCGGGAATCCGGGACTAGCGGGAGCGAACACCGGGGAGCTGTTTTTT.

The rearrangement links TRBV4-1 to TRBJ1-5; D uncertain. The CDR3 runs to 14 residues. Germline assignment: CDR1 MGHRA and CDR2 YSYEKL. Trimming removed 1 base from V and 1 base from J, with 5 bases in between. This CDR3 reads CASSQAQSNQPQHF. The CDR3 DNA sequence: TGCGCCAGCAGCCAAGCGCAGAGCAATCAGCCCCAGCATTTT.

This clone appeared a single time. This chain uses TRBV12-5 with TRBJ2-2; the match to TRBD1 covers 7 bases. V gave up 2 bases and J gave up 4 bases; unmatched junction bases: 4. CDR3 length: 15 residues. Per germline, CDR1 LGHNT and CDR2 FRNRAP. In nucleotides, the CDR3 is TGTGCTAGTGGTTTGAGACAGGGCCGCACCGGGGAGCTGTTTTTT. This sequence encodes CASGLRQGRTGELFF.

In DNA form, the CDR3 reads TGTGCCTGGAGTCCCCTCGAGCCGTACACCTTC. Amino acids: CAWSPLEPYTF. The chain links TRBV30 to TRBJ1-2, with unresolved D. The V end lost 2 bases, the J end lost 11 bases, and 12 bases lay between the germline ends. Germline CDR1 and CDR2: GTSNPN and SVGIG (reference sequence). There are 11 residues in the CDR3.

CDR3 DNA: TGTGCCAGCAGTTACACCCCCACAGGGGGCTACGAGCAGTACTTC. Protein sequence: CASSYTPTGGYEQYF. The V and J genes are TRBV6-5 and TRBJ2-5, with 8 positions matching TRBD1. The end of the DNA aligns better with TRBJ2-7, so the J call may be wrong. The CDR3 sequence is 15 residues long. From germline, CDR1 is MNHEY and CDR2 SVGAGI.

The chain has TRBV10-3 and TRBJ2-6; weak D call: TRBD2 (5 bases). V lost 3 bases, J lost 4 bases, and 13 bases lay in between. Germline V gives CDR1 ENHRY, CDR2 SYGVKD. The CDR3 has 16 amino acids. The CDR3 DNA reads as TGTGCCATCAGTGACACGACTAATGGAGGGGCCAACGTCCTGACTTTC. This gives the protein CAISDTTNGGANVLTF.

This chain uses TRBV5-4 with TRBJ2-3, with 8 bases identical to TRBD2. The CDR3 has 13 residues. Germline CDR1 reads SGHNT; CDR2 reads YYREEE (reference sequence). V gave up 8 bases and J gave up 5 bases; unmatched junction bases: 7. CDR3 nucleotides: TGTGCCAGTCAGCGGGAGTGGGGAGATACGCAGTATTTT. This gives the protein CASQREWGDTQYF.

This clone has more than one count but fewer than ten. The chain carries TRBV9 and TRBJ1-6; TRBD1 matches 11 bases. Germline CDR1 and CDR2: SGDLS and YYNGEE. J was trimmed by 9 bases and V by 0 bases; bases with no gene match: 2. The CDR3 covers 15 residues. CDR3 coding DNA: TGTGCCAGCAGCGTAGAAGGGACAGGGGGTTCACCCCTCCACTTT. Translated, it gives CASSVEGTGGSPLHF.

V is TRBV7-2 and J is TRBJ1-1; 7 nucleotides line up with TRBD1. Germline V CDR1 and CDR2: SGHTA, FQGNSA. With V trimmed by 0 bases and J by 0 bases, 7 bases remained unmatched. This CDR3 has 17 residues. CDR3 in amino acids: CASSLARQGKMNTEAFF. The CDR3 bases are TGTGCCAGCAGCTTAGCTCGACAGGGAAAAATGAACACTGAAGCTTTCTTT. Variable domain in full (rest from reference TRBV7-2 and TRBJ1-1): GAGVSQSPSNKVTEKGKDVELRCDPISGHTALYWYRQSLGQGLEFLIYFQGNSAPDKSGLPSDRFSAERTGGSVSTLTIQRTQQEDSAVYLCASSLARQGKMNTEAFFGQGTRLTVV.